Below are 19 T cell receptor beta chains sequenced from a single sample in a study of T cells in Graves' hyperthyroidism and ophthalmopathy. TCR beta CDR3 region amplification was performed from RNA transcripts. Researchers ran a first-round RT-PCR on the TCR CDR3 using the HTBI primer set. One entry per CDR3 protein results from TCRdb running MiXCR on the multiplex PCR reads. Found here are hundreds of thousands of distinct CDR3 sequences, 15% to 20% of them singletons; the top ten hold approximately 3.8%. Source material: blood. The receptors here all came from a woman aged 25 to 39 with Graves' hyperthyroidism.

The genes are TRBV4-3 and TRBJ2-7; 8 bases line up with TRBD2. Germline CDR1 reads LGHNA; CDR2 reads YSLEER. The CDR3 is 16 amino acids. Germline trimming cut 1 base from V and 2 bases from J; bases unmatched to any gene: 7. CDR3 nucleotides: TGCGCCAGCAGCCAAGGGGTAGCGGGACCCCCCTACGAGCAGTACTTC. Translating gives CASSQGVAGPPYEQYF.

This clonotype was found many times. The rearrangement links TRBV20-1 to TRBJ2-5; 10 nucleotides align to TRBD2. J was trimmed by 5 bases and V by 3 bases; bases with no gene match: 6. The length of the CDR3 is 14 residues. The germline V gene has CDR1 DFQATT and CDR2 SNEGSKA (reference sequence). The DNA of the CDR3 is TGCAGTGCTAGTTCTAGCGGGAGCAGCGAGACCCAGTACTTC. As protein: CSASSSGSSETQYF.

This clonotype was found a few times. V gene TRBV6-5 combines with J gene TRBJ2-2; TRBD2 is a possible D gene (5 bases). Germline V gene sequence: CDR1 MNHEY, CDR2 SVGAGI. The V end lost 0 bases, the J end lost 6 bases, and 8 bases lay between the germline ends. The CDR3 has 14 amino acids. The CDR3, as DNA: TGTGCCAGCAGTTACTCGATCGGGGCCGGGGAGCTGTTTTTT. This codes for CASSYSIGAGELFF.

This clonotype occurred many times. V and J are TRBV6-1 and TRBJ2-1; TRBD1 aligns across 10 bases. V lost 7 bases and J lost 8; bases outside the gene matches: 8. The CDR3 runs to 14 residues. The germline V gene encodes CDR1 MNHNS and CDR2 SASEGT. The CDR3, as DNA: TGTGCCAGCACAGCAAGACAGGGGGCCCATGAGCAGTTCTTC. Its protein product is CASTARQGAHEQFF.

This clonotype was seen more than once but under ten times. The chain has TRBV30 and TRBJ1-5; 8 bases agree with TRBD1. The V and J ends lost 3 bases and 7 bases, in that order; junction bases with no gene match: 5. Germline V lookup: CDR1 GTSNPN, CDR2 SVGIG (reference sequence). The CDR3 has 13 amino acids. The CDR3, as DNA: TGTGCCTGGAGCGACAGGGGAAGACAGCCCCAGCATTTT. Its translation is CAWSDRGRQPQHF. Looking up the rest from reference TRBV30 and TRBJ1-5 gives the full variable domain: SQTIHQWPATLVQPVGSPLSLECTVEGTSNPNLYWYRQAAGRGLQLLFYSVGIGQISSEVPQNLSASRPQDRQFILSSKKLLLSDSGFYLCAWSDRGRQPQHFGDGTRLSIL.

In its sample, this clonotype was seen a few times. This chain connects TRBV3-1 to TRBJ2-1, with D unclear. Trimming took off 1 base at V and 3 bases at J, with 7 bases between the two ends. This CDR3 has 14 residues. CDR1 is LGHDT, CDR2 YNNKEL, per germline (reference sequence). CDR3 protein: CASSQVLIYNEQFF. CDR3 DNA: TGTGCCAGCAGCCAAGTTTTAATCTACAATGAGCAGTTCTTC.

This clonotype was counted ten times or more. The rearrangement uses TRBV28 and TRBJ1-5; D gene unclear. The CDR3 extends over 13 amino acids. Germline CDR1 and CDR2: MDHEN and SYDVKM. The V end was cut by 3 bases, the J end by 4 bases, with 7 bases between. In DNA, the CDR3 is TGTGCCAGCAGTTTTTTTGGAAATCAGCCCCAGCATTTT. It is translated as CASSFFGNQPQHF.

The CDR3 spells CASSYSGLAGGYRSYNEQFF. CDR3 coding DNA: TGTGCCAGCAGTTACTCGGGGCTAGCGGGAGGCTATCGATCCTACAATGAGCAGTTCTTC. This rearrangement joins TRBV6-2 or TRBV6-3 to TRBJ2-1, with TRBD2 identical over 11 bases. The ends lost 0 bases at V and 1 base at J; junction bases unmatched: 11. The CDR3 length is 20 residues. Germline loops: CDR1 MNHEY, CDR2 SVGEGT.

This clonotype was counted ten times or more. The chain has TRBV7-2 and TRBJ1-5, with D possibly TRBD1 on 6 matching bases. From germline, CDR1 is SGHTA and CDR2 FQGNSA. The V end lost 2 bases, the J end lost 0 bases, and 11 bases lay between the germline ends. CDR3 length: 16 residues. The CDR3 is CASSLRGRGSNQPQHF. The DNA of the CDR3 is TGTGCCAGCAGCTTAAGGGGCAGGGGTAGCAATCAGCCCCAGCATTTT. The full variable domain, rest sourced from reference TRBV7-2 and TRBJ1-5, is GAGVSQSPSNKVTEKGKDVELRCDPISGHTALYWYRQSLGQGLEFLIYFQGNSAPDKSGLPSDRFSAERTGGSVSTLTIQRTQQEDSAVYLCASSLRGRGSNQPQHFGDGTRLSIL.

This clonotype was seen repeatedly, ten times or more. The chain couples TRBV20-1 to TRBJ2-2; possibly TRBD1 for D (5 bases). Per germline, CDR1 DFQATT and CDR2 SNEGSKA (reference sequence). The CDR3 is 15 residues long. Trimming removed 1 base at V and 3 bases at J, with 12 bases between. The CDR3 loop reads CSARGAGPYTGELFF. DNA for the CDR3: TGCAGTGCTAGAGGCGCAGGGCCGTACACCGGGGAGCTGTTTTTT.

The chain couples TRBV18 to TRBJ2-1; 10 bases fit TRBD2. V lost 0 bases and J lost 5; bases outside the gene matches: 7. The CDR3 extends over 17 amino acids. CDR1 and CDR2 (germline): KGHSH, LQKENI. The CDR3 nucleotides are TGTGCCAGCTCACCACCCCAGGGACTAGCGAGGAACAATGAGCAGTTCTTC. Residues: CASSPPQGLARNNEQFF. Full variable domain (missing parts from reference TRBV18 and TRBJ2-1): NAGVMQNPRHLVRRRGQEARLRCSPMKGHSHVYWYRQLPEEGLKFMVYLQKENIIDESGMPKERFSAEFPKEGPSILRIQQVVRGDSAAYFCASSPPQGLARNNEQFFGPGTRLTVL.

The chain uses TRBV9 and TRBJ2-1; 7 bases fit TRBD2. Germline CDR1 SGDLS, CDR2 YYNGEE. V was pared by 0 bases and J by 3 bases, with 3 bases of the junction left unmatched. This CDR3 has 15 residues. This CDR3 is CASSVGGSLYNEQFF. The CDR3 DNA is TGTGCCAGCAGCGTAGGCGGGAGCCTCTACAATGAGCAGTTCTTC.

This clonotype was seen a few times. This chain connects TRBV27 to TRBJ2-7; D unresolved. The CDR3 has 12 amino acids. Trimming took off 5 bases at V and 3 bases at J, with 8 bases between the two ends. CDR1 and CDR2 from the germline V gene are MNHEY and SMNVEV (reference sequence). The CDR3 spells CASSANLYEQYF. CDR3 bases: TGTGCCAGCAGTGCCAACCTCTACGAGCAGTACTTC.

This clonotype has more than one count but fewer than ten. The V and J genes are TRBV6-1 and TRBJ1-5, with 9 positions matching TRBD1. After removal of 6 bases from V and 4 bases from J, the junction contained 4 bases not matched to a gene. Germline V gives CDR1 MNHNS, CDR2 SASEGT. The CDR3 totals 14 residues. In DNA, the CDR3 is TGTGCCAGCAGACCGGACAGGGGAAATCAGCCCCAGCATTTT. Translation: CASRPDRGNQPQHF.

This clonotype was observed many times. The chain joins TRBV7-3 to TRBJ2-5; weak D call: TRBD1 (5 bases). V was clipped by 0 bases and J by 5 bases, with 10 bases between them. The germline CDR1 and CDR2 sequences are SGHTA and FQGTGA. This CDR3 has 14 amino acids. The CDR3: CASSLTGPQETQYF. In nucleotides, the CDR3 is TGTGCCAGCAGCTTAACGGGGCCCCAGGAGACCCAGTACTTC. The variable domain in full, completed from reference TRBV7-3 and TRBJ2-5, reads GAGVSQTPSNKVTEKGKYVELRCDPISGHTALYWYRQSLGQGPEFLIYFQGTGAADDSGLPNDRFFAVRPEGSVSTLKIQRTERGDSAVYLCASSLTGPQETQYFGPGTRLLVL.

The genes are TRBV5-1 and TRBJ2-5; possibly TRBD1 for D (8 bases). Germline loops: CDR1 SGHRS, CDR2 YFSETQ. This CDR3 has 16 residues. Trimming took off 3 bases at V and 5 bases at J, with 20 bases between the two ends. CDR3 protein: CASSSIQTGEGETQYF. The DNA of the CDR3 is TGCGCCAGCAGCTCGATACAGACAGGGGAGGGGGAGACCCAGTACTTC.

This clonotype came up a few times. The CDR3 DNA reads TGTGCCAGCAGCCCCTGGATAGCGGGACGGGATACGCAGTATTTT. Translating gives CASSPWIAGRDTQYF. The chain employs TRBV9 and TRBJ2-3, with 8 bases aligning to TRBD2. Losses at the gene ends were 4 bases for V and 6 bases for J; bases not matched to a gene: 10. This CDR3 has 15 amino acids. Germline V lookup: CDR1 SGDLS, CDR2 YYNGEE.

The J gene is TRBJ1-6, the V gene TRBV12-3 or TRBV12-4; D possibly corresponds to TRBD1 (5 bases). This CDR3 has 12 amino acids. V was clipped by 6 bases and J by 8 bases, with 8 bases between them. The CDR3 DNA follows: TGTGCCAGCAGACGGGGGTATTCACCCCTCCACTTT. As protein: CASRRGYSPLHF.

This clonotype was seen ten or more times. The gene calls are TRBV18 and TRBJ1-1; no definite D call. Germline CDR1 and CDR2: KGHSH and LQKENI. V was clipped by 2 bases and J by 6 bases, with 4 bases between them. This CDR3 contains 11 residues. CDR3 sequence: CASSPDAEAFF. CDR3 sequence (DNA): TGTGCCAGCTCACCAGATGCTGAAGCTTTCTTT.